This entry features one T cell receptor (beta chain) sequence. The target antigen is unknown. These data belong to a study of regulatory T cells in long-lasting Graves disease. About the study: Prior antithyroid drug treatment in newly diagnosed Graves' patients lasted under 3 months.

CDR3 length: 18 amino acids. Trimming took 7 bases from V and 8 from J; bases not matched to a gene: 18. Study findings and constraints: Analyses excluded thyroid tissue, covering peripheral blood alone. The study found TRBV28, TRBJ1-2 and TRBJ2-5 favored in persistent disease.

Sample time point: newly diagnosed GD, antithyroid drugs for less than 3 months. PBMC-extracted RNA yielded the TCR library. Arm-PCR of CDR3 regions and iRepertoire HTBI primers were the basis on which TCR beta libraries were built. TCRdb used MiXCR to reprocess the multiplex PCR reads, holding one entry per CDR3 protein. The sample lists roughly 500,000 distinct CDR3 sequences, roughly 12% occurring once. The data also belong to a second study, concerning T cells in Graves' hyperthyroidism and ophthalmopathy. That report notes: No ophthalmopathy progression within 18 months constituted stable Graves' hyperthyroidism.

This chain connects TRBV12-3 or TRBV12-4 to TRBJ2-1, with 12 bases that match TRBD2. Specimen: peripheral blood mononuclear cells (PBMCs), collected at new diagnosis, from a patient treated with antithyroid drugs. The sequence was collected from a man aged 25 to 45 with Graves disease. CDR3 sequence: CASTLQGETSGRSDEQFF. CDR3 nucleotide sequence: TGTGCCAGCACCCTTCAGGGGGAGACTAGCGGGAGAAGCGATGAGCAGTTCTTC.